The rows below give T cell receptor beta chains drawn from one sample of a study of blood T cells in healthy people across ages. TCRdb analysed the 5' RACE reads with MiXCR anew, one entry per CDR3 protein. The table has 650,000 to 800,000 distinct CDR3 sequences, approximately 52% seen once; the top ten hold roughly 13%. Sequenced: blood. These receptors all come from a woman aged 80 or over in good health. CDR3s include the opening cysteine and the closing phenylalanine or tryptophan. D genes are given only for firm matches. A row's size may be missing; if present it is once, few, many or a size class.

>NA|TRBV9|TRBD2|TRBJ2-3|16
TGTGCCAGCAGCGCACTAGCGGGGGGGTTCACGGATACGCAGTATTTT
CASSALAGGFTDTQYF
>NA|TRBV7-2|NA|TRBJ1-6|15
TGTGCCAGCAGCTTAGGCGCAGCCTATAATTCACCCCTCCACTTT
CASSLGAAYNSPLHF
>NA|TRBV5-1|NA|TRBJ2-1|14
TGCGCCAGCAGCTTGATTTCTGGGGCACATGAGCAGTTCTTC
CASSLISGAHEQFF
>many|TRBV10-3|NA|TRBJ1-2|14
TGTGCCATCAGTGAGTCAGGCAGGAACTATGGCTACACCTTC
CAISESGRNYGYTF
>NA|TRBV27|TRBD2|TRBJ2-2|15
TGTGCCATCAGTTTATGGAGCGGGGGAACCGGGGAGCTGTTTTTT
CAISLWSGGTGELFF
>NA|TRBV11-2|TRBD1|TRBJ1-2|15
TGTGCCAGCATATGGGTGGGCAGGGGGTCTAGTGGCTACACCTTC
CASIWVGRGSSGYTF
>NA|TRBV7-9|NA|TRBJ1-4|16
TGTGCCAGCAGCCCCGGACATCCCCCAACTAATGAAAAACTGTTTTTT
CASSPGHPPTNEKLFF
>few|TRBV29-1|NA|TRBJ1-2|13
TGCAGCGTTGTCGGGGACTTCCCCTATGGCTACACCTTC
CSVVGDFPYGYTF
>NA|TRBV10-3|TRBD1|TRBJ1-6|14
TGTGCCATCAGCCCCGGGACAGGGCTTTCGGCCCTCCACTTT
CAISPGTGLSALHF
>many|TRBV29-1|NA|TRBJ2-1|14
TGCAGCGTTAAGGGGACGGATACCTACAATGAGCAGTTCTTC
CSVKGTDTYNEQFF
>NA|TRBV14|NA|TRBJ1-6|15
TGTGCCAGCAGCCGACAACAGGGAGGAAGTTCACCCCTCCACTTT
CASSRQQGGSSPLHF
>NA|TRBV29-1|NA|TRBJ2-5|10
TGCAGCGGGACCCAAGAGACCCAGTACTTC
CSGTQETQYF
>NA|TRBV27|NA|TRBJ2-1|13
TGTGCCAGCAGTTTGGGGTGGGGAAATGAGCAGTTCTTC
CASSLGWGNEQFF
>many|TRBV27|TRBD1|TRBJ2-5|16
TGTGCCAGCAGTTTCCTCGGTAGACAGGGAACGGAGACCCAGTACTTC
CASSFLGRQGTETQYF
>few|TRBV20-1|NA|TRBJ1-1|11
TGCAGTGCTAGAGACGCGGGCCCAGCTTTCTTT
CSARDAGPAFF
>NA|TRBV28|TRBD1|TRBJ2-7|14
TGTGCCAGCAGGAACAGGGGCTCTGGTTACGAGCAGTACTTC
CASRNRGSGYEQYF
>NA|TRBV4-1|NA|TRBJ1-2|14
TGCGCCAGCAGCCAAGGCGTGACTAACTATGGCTACACCTTC
CASSQGVTNYGYTF
>NA|TRBV30|NA|TRBJ2-7|14
TGTGCCTGGAGTGTAGGCGTGGGTTCCTACGAGCAGTACTTC
CAWSVGVGSYEQYF
>many|TRBV7-9|TRBD2|TRBJ2-1|14
TGTGCCAGCAGCCCGGGGGGGCTTTACAATGAGCAGTTCTTC
CASSPGGLYNEQFF
>NA|TRBV28|NA|TRBJ2-7|16
TGTGCCAGCAGTTTATCGGGGCCGGGACACCTCTACGAGCAGTACTTC
CASSLSGPGHLYEQYF
>NA|TRBV10-3|NA|TRBJ2-2|14
TGTGCCATCAGTTTACAGGGAAAGACCGGGGAGCTGTTTTTT
CAISLQGKTGELFF
>NA|TRBV28|NA|TRBJ2-2|14
TGTGCCAGCAGTGCTATACAGAACACCGGGGAGCTGTTTTTT
CASSAIQNTGELFF
>NA|TRBV10-3|TRBD1|TRBJ1-2|13
TGTGCCATCAGTGACGACAGGGGAAGGGGCTACACCTTC
CAISDDRGRGYTF
>NA|TRBV3-1|TRBD1|TRBJ2-5|16
TGTGCCAGCAGCCAAGAAAACAGGGGGCATGAGGAGGCCCAGTACTTC
CASSQENRGHEEAQYF
>NA|TRBV4-2|NA|TRBJ2-2|15
TGTGCCAGCAGCCAAGATGAGGGTAACACCGGGGAGCTGTTTTTT
CASSQDEGNTGELFF
>NA|TRBV13|NA|TRBJ1-1|13
TGTGCCAGCAGCCGGGCCTCGAACACTGAAGCTTTCTTT
CASSRASNTEAFF
>NA|TRBV28|NA|TRBJ1-5|13
TGTGCCAGCAGTTTGCTGGTCTCCCCTCCTCGGCATTTT
CASSLLVSPPRHF
>NA|TRBV5-6|NA|TRBJ2-1|14
NA
CASRLEFGSGAVFF